The next 28 T cell receptor beta chains were all read from a single sample in a study of T cells in Graves' hyperthyroidism and ophthalmopathy. Researchers amplified the TCR beta CDR3 regions from RNA transcripts. With the HTBI primer set, the TCR CDR3 went through a first round of RT-PCR. Each CDR3 protein gets one entry after TCRdb re-called the multiplex PCR reads with MiXCR. The table shows 300,000 to 350,000 distinct CDR3 sequences, with around 18% occurring only once. Sample: blood. The receptor set was obtained from a woman between 40 and 50 years old with Graves' ophthalmopathy.

The table lists this clonotype with many counts. The V call is TRBV6-2 or TRBV6-3, the J call TRBJ1-5; D gene ambiguous. Trimming removed 2 bases from V and 4 bases from J, with 15 bases in between. This CDR3 contains 16 residues. CDR1 is MNHEY and CDR2 is SVGEGT in the germline V gene. The CDR3 is CASSYGWAATNQPQHF. CDR3 DNA sequence: TGTGCCAGCAGTTACGGGTGGGCAGCTACAAATCAGCCCCAGCATTTT.

This clonotype was counted at least ten times. The rearrangement uses TRBV5-1 and TRBJ2-7; D gene uncertain. This CDR3 region has 13 residues. Deletions cut 4 bases from V and 2 bases from J, with 10 bases between. CDR1 is SGHRS and CDR2 is YFSETQ in the germline V gene. As DNA, the CDR3 is TGCGCCAGCAGCAGGGCAGCTGCCTACGAGCAGTACTTC. Translation gives CASSRAAAYEQYF.

This clonotype was observed at least ten times. The rearrangement uses TRBV20-1 and TRBJ2-4, with 10 bases matching TRBD1. Germline lookup yields CDR1 DFQATT and CDR2 SNEGSKA (reference sequence). After removal of 0 bases from V and 8 bases from J, the junction contained 13 bases not matched to a gene. This CDR3 has 17 amino acids. The CDR3 protein is CSARDTGTGVSGYIQYF. CDR3 nucleotides: TGCAGTGCTAGAGATACCGGGACAGGGGTATCCGGGTACATTCAGTACTTC.

This clonotype was seen ten or more times. The chain uses TRBV6-5 and TRBJ1-1; 9 bases agree with TRBD1. Germline CDR1 is MNHEY and CDR2 is SVGAGI. The CDR3 length is 18 residues. V dropped 2 bases and J dropped 0; count of bases not matched to a gene: 10. DNA of the CDR3: TGTGCCAGCAGTTACCAAAATGGACAGGGGCCCGTGAACACTGAAGCTTTCTTT. Protein: CASSYQNGQGPVNTEAFF.

This clonotype has ten or more counts. This rearrangement joins TRBV20-1 to TRBJ2-7; D possibly uses TRBD1 or TRBD2 (5 bases each). This CDR3 spans 15 amino acids. The germline gives CDR1 DFQATT, CDR2 SNEGSKA (reference sequence). CDR3 in amino acids: CSANPGRKSSYEQYF. In DNA, the CDR3 is TGCAGCGCCAACCCGGGACGTAAGAGCTCCTACGAGCAGTACTTC.

This clonotype was recorded many times. The J gene is TRBJ1-1, the V gene TRBV6-5, with D unclear. This CDR3 is built from 13 residues. Trimming shortened V by 8 bases and J by 1 base, and 11 bases separated the two germline ends. Germline V gene sequence: CDR1 MNHEY, CDR2 SVGAGI. DNA of the CDR3: TGTGCCAGCTGTACAGAAAGGAACACTGAAGCTTTCTTT. Its translation is CASCTERNTEAFF.

This clonotype was found many times. V is TRBV20-1 and J is TRBJ1-1; tentative D call: TRBD1 (6 bases). V gave up 1 base and J gave up 2 bases, with 17 bases separating them. The length of the CDR3 is 16 residues. The germline gives CDR1 DFQATT, CDR2 SNEGSKA (reference sequence). The CDR3 protein is CSARAPLTGTNTEAFF. The CDR3 region has the DNA TGCAGTGCTAGAGCCCCCCTTACAGGGACCAACACTGAAGCTTTCTTT.

This clonotype has at least ten counts. The chain carries TRBV10-3 and TRBJ2-7; perhaps TRBD1 as D (5 bases). V was shortened by 7 bases and J by 2 bases, with 12 bases between the two germline ends. Looked up from germline, CDR1 is ENHRY and CDR2 is SYGVKD. The CDR3 loop spans 13 amino acids. The CDR3 nucleotides are TGTGCCATCAACCAGGGTAAAACCTACGAGCAGTACTTC. This gives the protein CAINQGKTYEQYF.

This clonotype was seen repeatedly, ten times or more. The J gene is TRBJ1-3, the V gene TRBV12-3 or TRBV12-4; 8 nucleotides line up with TRBD1. Trimming took 3 bases from V and 0 from J; bases not matched to a gene: 7. The CDR3 spans 17 residues. The chain's CDR3 is CASSFRGQAYSGNTIYF. The CDR3 DNA reads TGTGCCAGCAGTTTTAGGGGACAGGCATACTCTGGAAACACCATATATTTT.

With regard to this clonotype: This may come from a read error, since a much larger clone is one base off. The chain employs TRBV6-2 or TRBV6-3 and TRBJ1-1, with 7 bases matching TRBD1. The CDR3 totals 11 residues. V lost 10 bases and J lost 11; bases outside the gene matches: 10. Germline assignment: CDR1 MNHEY and CDR2 SVGEGT. This CDR3 reads CANGGQAEAFF. CDR3 nucleotides: TGTGCCAACGGAGGACAGGCAGAGGCTTTCTTT.

This clonotype was found a few times. The V gene is TRBV6-5, the J gene TRBJ1-2, with D maybe TRBD1 (5 bases). Germline V gives CDR1 MNHEY, CDR2 SVGAGI. The CDR3 runs to 15 residues. The V end was cut by 0 bases, the J end by 4 bases, with 12 bases between. DNA of the CDR3: TGTGCCAGCAGTTACTCCAGGGTAGCAAGCTATGGCTACACCTTC. It yields the protein CASSYSRVASYGYTF.

This clonotype was recorded at least ten times. J is TRBJ2-5 and V is TRBV28; 7 positions agree with TRBD2. The length of the CDR3 is 15 residues. J was trimmed by 6 bases and V by 2 bases; bases with no gene match: 9. Germline-derived CDR1 and CDR2 are MDHEN and SYDVKM. Here the CDR3 DNA reads TGTGCCAGCAGTTTACAAGCGGGAATGAGTAAGACCCAGTACTTC. It yields the protein CASSLQAGMSKTQYF.

The sample holds many counts of this clonotype. The J gene is TRBJ2-5, the V gene TRBV6-5, with a possible D match to TRBD1 (5 bases). CDR1 and CDR2 (germline): MNHEY, SVGAGI. CDR3 length: 15 residues. V dropped 0 bases and J dropped 2 bases, with 10 bases sitting between them. In DNA form, the CDR3 reads TGTGCCAGCAGTTACTCACGGACATATCAAGAGACCCAGTACTTC. This gives the protein CASSYSRTYQETQYF.

This clonotype was counted at least ten times. The chain combines TRBV7-8 with TRBJ2-4; TRBD2 might be the D (5 bases). The CDR3 length is 14 residues. The germline V gene encodes CDR1 SGHVS and CDR2 FQNEAQ. Trimming removed 5 bases at V and 8 bases at J, with 16 bases between. CDR3 region: CASSTLRSEDIQYF. CDR3 nucleotides: TGTGCCAGCAGCACGCTTCGATCGGAGGACATTCAGTACTTC.

This chain joins TRBV12-3 or TRBV12-4 and TRBJ1-2; 8 nucleotides line up with TRBD1. The CDR3 is made up of 13 amino acids. V gave up 6 bases and J gave up 8 bases; unmatched junction bases: 8. The CDR3 region is CASRISTGGGYTF. DNA of the CDR3: TGTGCCAGCAGAATATCTACAGGGGGAGGCTACACCTTC.

The chain joins TRBV7-3 to TRBJ2-2, with D maybe TRBD1 (5 bases). The CDR3 runs 15 residues. V was pared by 1 base and J by 5 bases, with 11 bases between. Germline V lookup: CDR1 SGHTA, CDR2 FQGTGA. As DNA, the CDR3 is TGTGCCAGCAGCTTAAGCAGGGTCGGGACCGGGGAGCTGTTTTTT. It is translated as CASSLSRVGTGELFF.

Many counts were recorded for this clonotype. The rearrangement links TRBV12-3 or TRBV12-4 to TRBJ2-2, with no clear D. CDR3 length: 14 residues. V was clipped by 2 bases and J by 5 bases, with 9 bases between them. In DNA, the CDR3 is TGTGCCAGCAGTTTAATTATTTCGACCGGGGAGCTGTTTTTT. Translating gives CASSLIISTGELFF.

As regards this clonotype: This may be a read error: a much more frequent sequence differs by one nucleotide. The chain joins TRBV15 to TRBJ2-5, with D possibly being TRBD1 or TRBD2 (5 bases each). V gave up 0 bases and J gave up 5 bases, with 16 bases separating them. The CDR3 runs 16 residues. Germline CDR1 reads LNHNV; CDR2 reads YYDKDF (reference sequence). CDR3 sequence: CATSRDVRGVGETQYF. CDR3 nucleotides: TGTGCCACCAGCAGAGATGTCAGAGGGGTGGGCGAGACCCAGTACTTC.

In its sample, this clonotype was seen many times. This sequence joins TRBV28 and TRBJ2-3; 11 bases map to TRBD2. The CDR3 has 15 amino acids. Losses at the gene ends were 4 bases for V and 1 base for J; bases not matched to a gene: 1. Germline CDR1 and CDR2: MDHEN and SYDVKM. The CDR3 sequence is CASSSLAGGTDTQYF. The CDR3 coding sequence is TGTGCCAGCAGTTCACTAGCGGGGGGCACAGATACGCAGTATTTT.

In its sample, this clonotype was seen a few times. A much larger clone differs by one base, so this may be a read error. This sequence joins TRBV12-5 and TRBJ1-1; 7 bases line up with TRBD1. Germline loops: CDR1 LGHNT, CDR2 FRNRAP. This CDR3 is built from 15 residues. Trimming cost V 4 bases and J 7 bases; bases outside gene matches: 12. Here the CDR3 DNA reads TGTGCTAGTGGTTCCGGACAGGATGGGAGCATTGAAGCTTTCTTT. It is translated as CASGSGQDGSIEAFF. Looking up the rest from reference TRBV12-5 and TRBJ1-1 gives the full variable domain: DARVTQTPRHKVTEMGQEVTMRCQPILGHNTVFWYRQTMMQGLELLAYFRNRAPLDDSGMPKDRFSAEMPDATLATLKIQPSEPRDSAVYFCASGSGQDGSIEAFFGQGTRLTVV.

In its sample, this clonotype was seen many times. The chain carries TRBV6-5 and TRBJ2-7; TRBD2 matches 10 bases. V was pared by 4 bases and J by 4 bases, with 7 bases of the junction left unmatched. This CDR3 region has 15 residues. CDR1 is MNHEY and CDR2 is SVGAGI in the germline V gene. CDR3 protein: CASSSSAGGFYEQYF. The CDR3 region has the DNA TGTGCCAGCAGTTCTTCAGCGGGAGGGTTTTACGAGCAGTACTTC.

This clonotype occurred many times. The chain has TRBV6-1 and TRBJ2-7; D tentatively fits TRBD1 or TRBD2 (6 bases each). The CDR3 loop spans 15 amino acids. The V end was cut by 5 bases, the J end by 2 bases, with 16 bases between. Germline V gives CDR1 MNHNS, CDR2 SASEGT. The CDR3 reads CASSRRGDAAYEQYF. CDR3 coding DNA: TGTGCCAGCAGTCGAAGGGGGGACGCTGCCTACGAGCAGTACTTC.

This clonotype was recorded many times. DNA of the CDR3: TGCGCCAGCAGCCAAGATGAGGGGTCCTACGAGCAGTACTTC. Translation: CASSQDEGSYEQYF. This chain links TRBV4-1 with TRBJ2-7; D is perhaps TRBD1 or TRBD2 (5 bases each). The CDR3 has 14 amino acids. Germline-derived CDR1 and CDR2 are MGHRA and YSYEKL. Trimming cost V 0 bases and J 1 base, with 7 bases left between them.

This clonotype was seen many times. The V gene is TRBV5-6, the J gene TRBJ2-4, with TRBD1 identical over 7 bases. Germline CDR1 SGHDT, CDR2 YYEEEE. V lost 5 bases, J lost 6 bases, and 8 bases stayed unmatched. The CDR3 sequence is 14 residues long. CDR3 bases: TGTGCCAGCAGACGGACAGGACGGACAAACATTCAGTACTTC. It translates to CASRRTGRTNIQYF.

The chain carries TRBV12-3 or TRBV12-4 and TRBJ2-5; D is unresolved. V lost 11 bases, J lost 5 bases, and 24 bases lay in between. The CDR3 length is 15 residues. The CDR3 region is CADARISRSRETQYF. The CDR3, as DNA: TGTGCCGACGCGAGAATCTCACGGTCCAGGGAGACCCAGTACTTC.

In the case of this clonotype: A much bigger clone sits one base away, suggesting this may be a read error. The V and J genes are TRBV9 and TRBJ2-2; D possibly corresponds to TRBD2 (5 bases). This CDR3 spans 15 amino acids. CDR1 is SGDLS, CDR2 YYNGEE, per germline. The CDR3 DNA reads TGTGCCAGCAGCCCTACTAGAATGAACACCAGGGAGCTGTTTTTT. Translation gives CASSPTRMNTRELFF.

The chain couples TRBV7-2 to TRBJ2-7; D is unresolved. Germline values: CDR1 SGHTA, CDR2 FQGNSA. The CDR3 runs to 13 residues. V lost 11 bases and J lost 7, with 21 bases in between. CDR3 amino acids: CASESPSSREQYF. In nucleotides, the CDR3 is TGTGCCTCCGAGTCCCCATCCTCGAGGGAGCAGTACTTC.

About this clonotype: Since the CDR3 does not end with the conserved phenylalanine or tryptophan, this likely comes from a read error. V usage is TRBV28 and J usage is TRBJ2-6; tentative D call: TRBD2 (5 bases). Trimming took 0 bases from V and 1 from J, leaving 10 bases between them. The CDR3 contains 17 residues. The germline gives CDR1 MDHEN, CDR2 SYDVKM. The CDR3 DNA is TGTGCCAGCAGTTTATGGGGAGCCGGTTCTGGGGCCAACGTCCTGACTCTC. Translating it yields CASSLWGAGSGANVLTL.